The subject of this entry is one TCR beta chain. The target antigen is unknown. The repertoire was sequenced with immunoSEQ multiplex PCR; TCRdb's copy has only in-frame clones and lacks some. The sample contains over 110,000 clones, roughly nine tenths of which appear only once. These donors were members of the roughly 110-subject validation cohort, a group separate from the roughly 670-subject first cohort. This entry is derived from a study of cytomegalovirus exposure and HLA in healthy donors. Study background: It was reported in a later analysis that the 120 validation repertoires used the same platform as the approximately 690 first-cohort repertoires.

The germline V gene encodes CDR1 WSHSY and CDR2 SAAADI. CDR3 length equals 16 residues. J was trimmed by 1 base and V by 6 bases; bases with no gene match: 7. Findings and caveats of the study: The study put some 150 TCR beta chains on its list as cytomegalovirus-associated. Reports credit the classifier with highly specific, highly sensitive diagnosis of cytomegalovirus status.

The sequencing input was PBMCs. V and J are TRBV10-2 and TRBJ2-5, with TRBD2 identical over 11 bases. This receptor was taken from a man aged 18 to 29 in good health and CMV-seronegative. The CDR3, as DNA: TGCGCCAGCAGCAGAACTAGCGGGGGCCCCCAAGAGACCCAGTACTTC. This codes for CASSRTSGGPQETQYF.